This T cell receptor beta chain was sequenced during a study of blood T cells in healthy people across ages (dated by TCRdb to between 2014 and 2016). With regard to the full study: Template switching captured roughly one uniquely barcoded TCR beta cDNA molecule per two T cells in model experiments. Age-related changes in TCR beta repertoire diversity were measured in the study by deep sequencing normalized with unique cDNA molecular identifiers. The donors were split into four age groups: young (average 16 years), middle-aged (roughly 42), aged (over 55) and long-lived (roughly 88). The study analyzed two additional independent replicas of 1 million unique cDNA reads from the same blood draw for two donors, one aged 18 to 30 and one aged 80 or older.

The 40 or so donors, aged 6 to 90 years, were systemically healthy Caucasian individuals from Russia. Each donor gave about 9.7 milliliters of peripheral blood, drawn into EDTA-treated Vacutainer tubes. Ficoll-Paque density-gradient centrifugation was used to isolate PBMCs, with at least 6 million per sample. Trizol reagent was used to extract total RNA from PBMCs, with at least 6 micrograms per sample. For every donor, flow cytometry on a PBMC aliquot measured the percentage of naive CD45RAhigh/CD27high T cells. V drops 5 bases and J drops 10 bases, leaving 20 bases in between. The CDR3 runs 13 amino acids, cysteine and phenylalanine included. Just the 39-base CDR3 DNA is kept, in frame starting at base 1. The germline V gene (reference sequence) specifies DFQATT as CDR1 and SNEGSKA as CDR2. Broader findings and caveats from the paper: There was a strong correlation between observed TCR beta diversity and the percentage of naive T cells measured by flow cytometry. Compared with the aged group, the long-lived group had more naive CD4+ T cells, fewer expanded clones and increased TCR diversity, suggesting age selection. Estimates of total diversity based on one million sequenced T cells were considered lower bounds and underestimates. Donor CMV infection status was unknown, potentially confounding age-related changes in expanded clonotypes. As age increased, observed TCR beta diversity per million T cells dropped in a roughly linear way, and a significant reduction was already evident by age 40. Because profiling used bulk unsorted PBMCs, naive and antigen-experienced compartments could not be compared conclusively.

Library preparation was by 5' RACE. Sequencing was carried out with an Illumina HiSeq 2500. A second PCR of about 6 to 12 cycles was run with a J-beta primer mix and a sample-barcoded 5' primer. Each TCR beta cDNA molecule received a unique molecular identifier from a template-switch 5' adaptor carrying 12 random nucleotides. Each sample yielded at least 2.5 million CDR3-containing paired-end reads. First-strand cDNA was synthesized from all RNA with the Mint cDNA synthesis kit, primed by a TRBC-specific oligonucleotide. After uracil-DNA glycosylase treatment, a first 18-cycle PCR used universal primers M1SS and BC2_uni_R on all cDNA. Per the authors' processing: Normalization of each sample was performed by random selection of 1 million high-quality reads, each carrying a distinct molecular identifier. Instead of being binned into consensus sequences, reads with shared molecular identifiers were discarded. MiTCR, with a Q25 quality threshold and the strictest error-elimination algorithm, was used for CDR3 identification, clonotype clustering and error correction. A nonparametric unseen species model with Euler transformation was used to estimate lower-bound total TCR beta diversity. TCRdb cleaned the public reads at Q25 with fastp, built clones with MiXCR and kept in-frame beta chains. Rows with one shared CDR3 protein collapse into an entry with the most common genes and DNA. These V and J calls are TCRdb output, not the study's own analysis. Present in this sample are 750,000 to 950,000 distinct CDR3 sequences, 25% to 30% of which were seen just once. 2.5% to 3.5% of the sample belongs to the ten largest clones.

About this clonotype: Which antigen it targets is not known. Per-base qualities were not stored, and no clone one base away is much larger.

Another study also made use of these data, one on T cells of mothers and their children. As noted in the second study: Donors were nine systemically healthy Caucasian individuals: three mothers and their six children. cDNA synthesis consumed the entire amount of extracted RNA, loaded at approximately 1.6 ug RNA in each 15 ul reaction. In the second PCR, the M1S primer added sample barcodes and 2-4 random nucleotides. More than 9 million TCR beta CDR3 reads were obtained from each mother, and about 3 million reads were obtained from each child. Thymic selection shapes the output of TCR recombination in a similar way in related and unrelated pairs, and inherited differences have a minor effect. Normalized repertoire overlap was always slightly but never significantly higher in related than unrelated mother-child pairs. No persistent microchimeric T cell clones were found, with a detection sensitivity of roughly 92 clones per million clonotypes. Deep NGS was used in the study to compare the TCR beta repertoires of mothers and children and to look for features that separate related mother-child pairs from unrelated individuals. Mothers averaged roughly 40 +/- 4 years of age and children averaged approximately 11 +/- 4 years. After adapter ligation with NEBNext reagents, the libraries were sequenced on Illumina HiSeq 2000 with 100+100 nt paired-end reads. To prevent cross-contamination, the mother and child libraries were prepared a month apart and were sequenced in separate runs. Each donor had between about 450,000 and 2,300,000 distinct TCR beta clonotypes identified. Naive TCR beta clonotypes were estimated from low-frequency clonotypes matched to each donor's FACS-determined naive share, without sorting.

The specimen sequenced was blood. This receptor was identified in a boy aged 5-17 years in good health. The rearranged segments are TRBV20-1 and TRBJ1-1; the D segment could be TRBD1, given 5 matching bases. The CDR3 protein sequence reads: CSAVSPPGSRAFF. DNA sequence: TGCAGTGCTGTAAGTCCCCCAGGGTCTAGAGCTTTCTTT.